This is a list of T cell receptor beta chains from one sample in a study of blood T cell repertoires in COVID-19. The data were produced by immunoSEQ multiplex PCR, yet TCRdb's version contains in-frame clones alone and is incomplete. Here the sample spans roughly 170,000 clones, around 87% being singletons. The sequenced material came from peripheral blood. The origin of the receptors is a man aged 35-49 years with active or convalescent COVID-19. Both conserved end residues are part of each CDR3. The D gene is left open where the match is weak. A row's size may be missing; if present it is once, few, many or a size class.

-	TRBV6-1	TRBJ1-5	-	CASSEGGHVRLPQHF
TRBD2	TRBV18	TRBJ2-1	-	CASSLRRISGGGEQFF
-	TRBV9	TRBJ2-2	-	CASSFPRGLFTGELFF
-	TRBV11-3	TRBJ1-1	-	CASSLGWRNTEAFF
-	TRBV11-3	TRBJ2-5	-	CASSDRTDHAPETQYF
-	TRBV25-1	TRBJ2-5	-	CASSDGSSSGGNQETQYF
-	TRBV9	TRBJ2-5	-	CASSVGTLPQETQYF
-	TRBV4-1	TRBJ1-5	-	CASSQTPGGQDNQPQHF
-	TRBV10-2	TRBJ1-1	-	CASMKDKNTEAFF
-	TRBV19	TRBJ1-5	-	CASSIAGGFGQPQHF
TRBD1	TRBV6-5	TRBJ2-7	-	CASSSRRTGKGEQYF
-	TRBV6-5	TRBJ2-7	-	CAILRHGDYEQYF
-	TRBV28	TRBJ1-5	-	CASSRPNQPQHF
-	TRBV11-3	TRBJ2-1	-	CASSFLSGNEQFF
-	TRBV3-1/TRBV3-2	TRBJ1-2	-	CASSQDLRFSGYTF
-	TRBV6-1	TRBJ2-3	-	CASSEARRGPDTQYF
TRBD1	TRBV27	TRBJ1-2	-	CASRPTGGYGYTF
-	TRBV2	TRBJ2-5	-	CASSGDTRQLWHQETQYF
TRBD1	TRBV5-1	TRBJ1-6	once	CASSLGQGNNSPLHF
-	TRBV4-2	TRBJ1-3	-	CASSQDLSILEGAGNTIYF
TRBD2	TRBV11-2	TRBJ2-3	-	CASSLDSGGAQDTQYF
TRBD1	TRBV4-1	TRBJ1-6	-	CASSQDRGQVSPLHF
-	TRBV6-2/TRBV6-3	TRBJ2-5	once	CASSQSSRGSQETQYF
-	TRBV12-3/TRBV12-4	TRBJ2-1	-	CASSSRAGQFF
TRBD1	TRBV7-8	TRBJ1-1	-	CASNKLQGAINTEAFF
TRBD2	TRBV11-3	TRBJ2-2	-	CASSLEPGLAGGTTGELFF
TRBD2	TRBV19	TRBJ2-1	-	CASSQTGGLYDNEQFF
TRBD2	TRBV5-4	TRBJ2-3	-	CASSSLSGGYTDTQYF
-	TRBV5-1	TRBJ2-7	-	CASSLGGFEQYF
TRBD1	TRBV30	TRBJ2-3	-	CAWNRGSTDTQYF
-	TRBV18	TRBJ1-1	-	CASSPRAGNTEAFF
-	TRBV11-2	TRBJ2-7	-	CASSYAGTSYEQYF
-	TRBV6-6	TRBJ1-2	-	CATIRQSFYGYTF
TRBD2	TRBV4-3	TRBJ2-3	-	CASSPGLAGDTQYF
-	TRBV4-2	TRBJ1-1	-	CASSQDLNGYTEAFF
TRBD1	TRBV6-5	TRBJ1-2	-	CASSYSSSGGGYTF
TRBD1	TRBV24-1	TRBJ2-6	-	CATSDANPGQSSGANVLTF
TRBD1	TRBV29-1	TRBJ1-3	-	CSVSGTGNGNTIYF
TRBD1	TRBV7-8	TRBJ1-2	-	CASSLIVGQVYGYTF
TRBD2	TRBV9	TRBJ2-5	once	CASSPGLAGEETQYF
-	TRBV7-2	TRBJ1-6	-	CASSLAPGNNSPLHF
-	TRBV11-2	TRBJ1-1	-	CASSPRTLGRAFF
TRBD1	TRBV6-5	TRBJ2-7	-	CASSYMDRGHEQYF
-	TRBV11-3	TRBJ1-1	once	CASSPSRFTEAFF
TRBD1	TRBV5-1	TRBJ1-3	-	CASSPGQEGNTIYF
TRBD1	TRBV14	TRBJ2-7	-	CASSQDQGGRDEQYF
-	TRBV2	TRBJ1-2	-	CANGQLYGYTF
TRBD2	TRBV6-6	TRBJ2-2	-	CASSSSGGNTGELFF
-	TRBV19	TRBJ2-7	-	CNVEDREGYF
TRBD1	TRBV5-8	TRBJ2-4	-	CASSYNRGTYF
TRBD1	TRBV27	TRBJ1-5	once	CASRPLQGGSNQPQHF
-	TRBV4-3	TRBJ1-6	once	CASSQDNSSPLHF
-	TRBV25-1	TRBJ1-2	-	CASSEGTWGYTF
TRBD1	TRBV6-5	TRBJ1-2	many	CASIGQAGYTF
TRBD1	TRBV19	TRBJ2-6	-	CASTWSGTGTSGANVLTF
TRBD1	TRBV27	TRBJ2-2	-	CASSPGQANTGELFF
-	TRBV6-5	TRBJ2-4	-	CASSYRGRKNIQYF
-	TRBV6-5	TRBJ1-1	-	CASSIWGETEAFF
TRBD1	TRBV6-5	TRBJ1-6	-	CASSLDRGSRALHF
TRBD1	TRBV7-9	TRBJ2-1	few	CASSPRQGPFNEQFF